Below are 4 T cell receptor beta chains sequenced from a single sample in a study of CXCR3-negative and CXCR3-positive naive CD8 T cells. Findings and caveats of the study: Comparison of naive cells showed more hydrophobic TRB CDR3s in CXCR3-positive than in CXCR3-negative naive cells.

All TRB cDNA libraries came from 5' RACE performed with UMI labels. TCRdb reprocessed the 5' RACE reads, keeping one entry per CDR3 protein, no DNA. Listed are 110,000 or so distinct CDR3 sequences; less than 0.4% falls within the top ten. These receptors' targets are unknown. Source material: naive CXCR3+ CD8+ T cells from blood. The subset: CD45RO-CCR7+CD27+CD95- naive CD8+ T cells expressing CXCR3 (TNR3+). The origin of the receptors is a human donor in good health. Some clones in this sample may be carry-over from other donors' samples.

The chain joins TRBV5-4 to TRBJ1-3; TCRdb names TRBD1, which stays unverified in the absence of DNA. The CDR3 runs 16 residues. CDR1 SGHNT and CDR2 YYREEE come from the germline V gene (reference sequence). The CDR3 spells CASSSTQASSGNTIYF.

This chain uses TRBV3-1 with TRBJ2-7; TCRdb's D call, TRBD2, is unchecked because there is no DNA. The CDR3 contains 16 residues. Germline V gene data show CDR1 as LGHDT and CDR2 as YNNKEL (reference sequence). The CDR3 spells CASSQRDYPLTYEQYF.

The rearrangement uses TRBV13 and TRBJ2-3; TCRdb outputs TRBD1, but without DNA this stays unchecked. Germline V gene data show CDR1 as PRHDT and CDR2 as FYEKMQ (reference sequence). CDR3 length: 12 amino acids. The CDR3 region is CASSSPKDTQYF.

The V call is TRBV15, the J call TRBJ2-7. This CDR3 is 16 amino acids long. The germline gives CDR1 LNHNV, CDR2 YYDKDF (reference sequence). This CDR3 is CATSRDHRQFSYEQYF.